The 16 T cell receptor beta chains reported below all come from one sample, sequenced in a study of shared clonotypes between healthy human individuals. TCRdb keeps only in-frame clones here, not all; method: immunoSEQ multiplex PCR. Here the sample spans roughly 1.4 million clones, 98% being singletons. The specimen sequenced was naive CD4+ T cells sorted from blood. The subset denotes: CD45RA+ positively selected. The receptors here all came from a man aged 30 to 39 in good health.

The chain combines TRBV28 with TRBJ1-4, with 8 bases aligning to TRBD1. J lost 4 bases, V lost 4 bases, and 5 bases had no gene match. Germline V gene data show CDR1 as MDHEN and CDR2 as SYDVKM. The CDR3 is 15 amino acids. This CDR3 reads CASSSAGQDNEKLFF. DNA for the CDR3: TGTGCCAGCAGTTCCGCGGGACAGGATAATGAAAAACTGTTTTTT. The complete variable domain, with remaining parts taken from reference TRBV28 and TRBJ1-4, reads DVKVTQSSRYLVKRTGEKVFLECVQDMDHENMFWYRQDPGLGLRLIYFSYDVKMKEKGDIPEGYSVSREKKERFSLILESASTNQTSMYLCASSSAGQDNEKLFFGSGTQLSVL.

The rearrangement uses TRBV5-1 and TRBJ2-1; D is unclear. Germline V gene lookup returns CDR1 SGHRS and CDR2 YFSETQ. The CDR3 spans 15 residues. With 0 bases removed from V and 6 bases from J, the gap between germline ends came to 13 bases. Here the CDR3 reads CASSLGTPPGNEQFF. The CDR3 DNA sequence: TGCGCCAGCAGCTTGGGAACACCTCCTGGCAATGAGCAGTTCTTC.

This clone was seen once. The chain combines TRBV4-2 with TRBJ2-7; 7 positions agree with TRBD1. Germline V gives CDR1 LGHNA, CDR2 YNFKEQ. The V gene end was trimmed by 0 bases and the J gene end by 6 bases; junction bases not matched to a gene: 14. The CDR3 has 17 residues. The chain's CDR3 is CASSQDLVVYRGREQYF. In nucleotides, the CDR3 is TGTGCCAGCAGCCAAGATTTGGTCGTGTACAGGGGACGCGAGCAGTACTTC.

J is TRBJ2-6 and V is TRBV29-1; 9 bases agree with TRBD1. The V gene end was trimmed by 6 bases and the J gene end by 0 bases; junction bases not matched to a gene: 3. This CDR3 has 15 amino acids. Germline V gene lookup returns CDR1 SQVTM and CDR2 ANQGSEA. The CDR3 protein is CSVLQGASGANVLTF. Here the CDR3 DNA reads TGCAGCGTCCTACAGGGGGCCTCTGGGGCCAACGTCCTGACTTTC.

The gene calls are TRBV5-1 and TRBJ2-7; D is possibly TRBD1 (6 bases). Germline V gene lookup returns CDR1 SGHRS and CDR2 YFSETQ. V was shortened by 6 bases and J by 0 bases, with 13 bases between the two germline ends. The CDR3 is made up of 14 amino acids. CDR3 protein: CASTPTGRSYEQYF. The CDR3 DNA reads TGCGCCAGCACCCCGACAGGACGCTCCTACGAGCAGTACTTC.

The V and J genes are TRBV5-5 and TRBJ2-7; 9 nucleotides line up with TRBD1. The V gene's germline CDR1 is SGHKS and CDR2 YYEKEE (reference sequence). With 2 bases clipped from V and 7 bases from J, the junction kept 13 bases outside the gene matches. The CDR3 is 16 residues long. This CDR3 reads CASSLTGTGLGGEQYF. The DNA for the CDR3 is TGTGCCAGCAGCTTAACCGGGACAGGGTTAGGAGGAGAGCAGTACTTC.

The chain uses TRBV7-9 and TRBJ1-2, with a tentative D call TRBD1 (5 bases). Trimming cost V 5 bases and J 5 bases, with 12 bases left between them. Germline CDR1 SEHNR, CDR2 FQNEAQ (reference sequence). The CDR3 contains 13 residues. CDR3 coding DNA: TGTGCCAGCAGCGCCACAGGACCGTATGGCTACACCTTC. The encoded protein is CASSATGPYGYTF.

The chain recombines TRBV11-2 with TRBJ2-5, with a tentative D call TRBD2 (6 bases). Per the germline V gene, CDR1 is SGHAT and CDR2 is FQNNGV. The CDR3 is 15 amino acids. Trimming pared 5 bases from V and 3 bases from J, leaving 16 bases between. Here the CDR3 reads CASSAGRQTKETQYF. DNA of the CDR3: TGTGCCAGCAGCGCCGGGAGACAAACCAAAGAGACCCAGTACTTC.

V is TRBV28 and J is TRBJ1-1; D unclear. Germline assignment: CDR1 MDHEN and CDR2 SYDVKM. The CDR3 totals 12 residues. Trimming shortened V by 6 bases and J by 5 bases, and 10 bases separated the two germline ends. CDR3 sequence reads: CASSSGWTEAFF. The CDR3 bases are TGTGCCAGCAGCTCGGGGTGGACTGAAGCTTTCTTT. The full variable domain, rest sourced from reference TRBV28 and TRBJ1-1, is DVKVTQSSRYLVKRTGEKVFLECVQDMDHENMFWYRQDPGLGLRLIYFSYDVKMKEKGDIPEGYSVSREKKERFSLILESASTNQTSMYLCASSSGWTEAFFGQGTRLTVV.

This sequence joins TRBV7-3 and TRBJ2-7; D remains unclear. Trimming stripped 5 bases from V and 0 bases from J, with 5 bases between. CDR3 length equals 12 residues. Germline assignment: CDR1 SGHTA and CDR2 FQGTGA. CDR3 bases: TGTGCCAGCAGCGCCTACTCCTACGAGCAGTACTTC. Translating gives CASSAYSYEQYF.

The CDR3 reads CASSPRGSGSINEQFF. DNA of the CDR3: TGTGCCAGCTCACCCCGAGGTAGCGGGAGTATCAATGAGCAGTTCTTC. V usage is TRBV18 and J usage is TRBJ2-1, with 9 bases matching TRBD2. Germline CDR1 is KGHSH and CDR2 is LQKENI. There are 16 residues in the CDR3. The V segment lost 3 bases and the J segment 6 bases; nucleotides outside the gene matches: 9.

This chain joins TRBV2 and TRBJ2-7; TRBD1 might be the D (7 bases). The CDR3 extends over 15 amino acids. V was trimmed by 4 bases and J by 3 bases, leaving 16 bases between them. Germline CDR1 is SNHLY and CDR2 is FYNNEI. In nucleotides, the CDR3 is TGTGCCAGCAGTGGGACAGGAGGGTTCAGCTACGAGCAGTACTTC. Its protein product is CASSGTGGFSYEQYF.

The chain combines TRBV10-1 with TRBJ2-7; the D gene is possibly TRBD2 (5 bases). This CDR3 is 10 amino acids long. CDR1 and CDR2 (germline): WNHNN, SYGVQD (reference sequence). V was shortened by 8 bases and J by 6 bases, with 8 bases between the two germline ends. CDR3 in DNA: TGCGCCAGCCCCCGGGGCGAGCAGTACTTC. Encoded protein: CASPRGEQYF.

The rearrangement joins TRBV5-4 to TRBJ2-7; 10 bases are shared with TRBD1. Looked up from germline, CDR1 is SGHNT and CDR2 is YYREEE (reference sequence). CDR3 length: 16 residues. J was trimmed by 1 base and V by 4 bases; bases with no gene match: 8. The CDR3 reads CASSPATGGRSYEQYF. CDR3 DNA sequence: TGTGCCAGCAGCCCCGCGACAGGGGGCAGGTCCTACGAGCAGTACTTC.

The chain links TRBV19 to TRBJ1-5; weak D call: TRBD1 (5 bases). The CDR3 runs to 15 residues. Germline V gene sequence: CDR1 LNHDA, CDR2 SQIVND (reference sequence). Trimming pared 6 bases from V and 4 bases from J, leaving 16 bases between. The CDR3 loop is CASREQALRNQPQHF. The CDR3 nucleotides are TGTGCCAGTAGAGAACAGGCGTTAAGAAATCAGCCCCAGCATTTT.

The gene calls are TRBV9 and TRBJ2-5, with TRBD2 identical over 11 bases. Germline trimming cut 1 base from V and 4 bases from J; bases unmatched to any gene: 6. Germline CDR1 is SGDLS and CDR2 is YYNGEE. The CDR3 consists of 16 residues. Here the CDR3 DNA reads TGTGCCAGCAGCGTATCACTAGCGGGAGTTCTAGAGACCCAGTACTTC. Translated: CASSVSLAGVLETQYF.